This T cell receptor beta chain was recovered during a study of cytomegalovirus exposure and HLA in healthy donors. Whole-study context: Clustering assigned about four fifths of the 350 to 400 genotyped donors to the Caucasian-associated ancestry cluster.

From germline, CDR1 is SGHRS and CDR2 YFSETQ. The V end lost 4 bases, the J end lost 5 bases, and 9 bases lay between the germline ends. The CDR3 has 13 residues. Study-wide results and caveats: The authors later linked a missense DCLRE1C variant to TCR beta V- and J-gene trimming.

This PCR relied on a set of 60 Vbeta primers and 13 Jbeta primers. Data came from immunoSEQ multiplex PCR; TCRdb stores just in-frame clones and leaves some out. The sample carries 110,000 or so clones, about four fifths recorded once. Samples came from healthy bone marrow donors. A note on this clone: Its specificity is not known.

The genes are TRBV5-1 and TRBJ1-4, with no clear D. The sequencing sample was made of PBMCs. The TCR was taken from a woman in her forties in good health and CMV-seronegative. The CDR3 sequence: CASSLRENEKLFF. The CDR3 DNA sequence: TGCGCCAGCAGCCTGCGGGAAAATGAAAAACTGTTTTTT.